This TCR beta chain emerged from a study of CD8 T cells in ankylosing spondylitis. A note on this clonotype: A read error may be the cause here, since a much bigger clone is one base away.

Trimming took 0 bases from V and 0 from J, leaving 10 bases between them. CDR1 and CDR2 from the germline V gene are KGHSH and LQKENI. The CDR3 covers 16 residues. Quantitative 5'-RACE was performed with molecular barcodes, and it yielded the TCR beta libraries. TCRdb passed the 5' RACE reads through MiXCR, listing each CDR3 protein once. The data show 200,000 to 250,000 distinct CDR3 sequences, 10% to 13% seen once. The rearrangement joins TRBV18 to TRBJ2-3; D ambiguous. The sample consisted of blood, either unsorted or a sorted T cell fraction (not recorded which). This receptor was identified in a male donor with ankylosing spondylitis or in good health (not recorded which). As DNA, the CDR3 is TGTGCCAGCTCACCACCGGGCCGATCTAGCACAGATACGCAGTATTTT. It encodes CASSPPGRSSTDTQYF.